Listed below are T cell receptor beta chains from one sample, sequenced in a study of T cell responses to AZD1222 COVID-19 vaccine. Produced via immunoSEQ multiplex PCR; TCRdb's table is partial and in-frame only. The profile shows some 150,000 clones, roughly 85% of them singletons. This sample comprised peripheral blood, obtained 28 days after the second dose of the MenACWY control vaccine. The receptors stem from an adult who received the MenACWY meningococcal vaccine as a control. Each CDR3 is given with its conserved first and last residue. A D gene is named only where the DNA matches it firmly. The size of a clone is reported for some rows only, either as once, few or many, or as a class for expanded clones.

clone_size | d_call | j_call | v_call | cdr3_aa | cdr3_nt
once | TRBD1 | TRBJ2-3 | TRBV3-1/TRBV3-2 | CASSPRQGGTDTQYF | TGTGCCAGCAGCCCCCGACAGGGGGGCACAGATACGCAGTATTTT
few | NA | TRBJ1-5 | TRBV2 | CASSEAFGAGQPQHF | TGTGCCAGCAGTGAAGCCTTCGGGGCCGGGCAGCCCCAGCATTTT
NA | TRBD2 | TRBJ2-5 | TRBV6-6 | CASSSGLAGFQETQYF | TGTGCCAGCAGTTCGGGACTAGCGGGATTCCAAGAGACCCAGTACTTC
NA | TRBD2 | TRBJ2-1 | TRBV4-3 | CASSQALAGSSYEQFF | TGCGCCAGCAGCCAAGCCCTAGCGGGGTCCTCCTATGAGCAGTTCTTC
NA | NA | TRBJ2-7 | TRBV19 | CASSFGLFYEQYF | TGTGCCAGTAGTTTCGGACTTTTCTACGAGCAGTACTTC
NA | TRBD2 | TRBJ2-5 | TRBV11-3 | CASSPGTRGETQYF | TGTGCCAGCAGCCCCGGGACTAGGGGGGAGACCCAGTACTTC
NA | TRBD1 | TRBJ2-2 | TRBV9 | CASSVRQGQDTGELFF | TGTGCCAGCAGCGTTCGACAGGGGCAGGACACCGGGGAGCTGTTTTTT
NA | NA | TRBJ1-3 | TRBV13 | CASREGISGNTIYF | TGTGCCAGCAGGGAGGGAATCTCTGGAAACACCATATATTTT
NA | NA | TRBJ1-2 | TRBV27 | CASTTLLPGTFSAFYGYTF | TGTGCCAGCACCACCCTCCTTCCCGGGACTTTTTCCGCCTTCTATGGCTACACCTTC
NA | NA | TRBJ1-2 | TRBV2 | CASSTNPGAGRYTF | TGTGCCAGCAGTACCAACCCGGGGGCCGGGCGCTACACCTTC
NA | TRBD1 | TRBJ1-2 | TRBV11-2 | CASSDLTQGQGLRRYGYTF | TGTGCCAGCAGCGACCTTACCCAGGGACAGGGCCTGCGTAGGTATGGCTACACCTTC
NA | NA | TRBJ1-2 | TRBV3-1/TRBV3-2 | CASSQDSYRAYGYTF | TGTGCCAGCAGCCAAGATAGCTACAGGGCCTATGGCTACACCTTC
NA | NA | TRBJ1-4 | TRBV5-1 | CASSLTGINEKLFF | TGCGCCAGCAGCTTGACAGGGATTAATGAAAAACTGTTTTTT
NA | NA | TRBJ1-1 | TRBV10-3 | CAISVTENTEAFF | TGTGCCATCAGTGTGACGGAGAACACTGAAGCTTTCTTT
NA | NA | TRBJ2-1 | TRBV4-2 | CASSPSGARGNEQFF | TGTGCCAGCAGCCCTTCGGGAGCTAGAGGCAATGAGCAGTTCTTC
NA | TRBD1 | TRBJ1-5 | TRBV9 | CASSPRDSYSNQPQHF | TGTGCCAGCAGCCCACGGGACAGCTATAGCAATCAGCCCCAGCATTTT
NA | TRBD2 | TRBJ2-7 | TRBV7-9 | CASRLAGGQVYF | TGTGCCAGCAGACTAGCGGGAGGCCAGGTGTACTTC
NA | NA | TRBJ1-1 | TRBV19 | CASSIGPDASTEAFF | TGTGCCAGTAGTATCGGGCCGGATGCAAGCACTGAAGCTTTCTTT
few | TRBD2 | TRBJ2-5 | TRBV11-2 | CASSRSGGQETQYF | TGTGCCAGCAGCCGCTCGGGGGGCCAAGAGACCCAGTACTTC
NA | NA | TRBJ2-1 | TRBV5-1 | CASSSTDRTYNEQFF | TGCGCCAGCAGCTCGACAGACAGAACCTACAATGAGCAGTTCTTC
NA | NA | TRBJ1-4 | TRBV7-8 | CASSLRRQSNEKLFF | TGTGCCAGCAGCTTACGGCGGCAATCTAATGAAAAACTGTTTTTT
once | NA | TRBJ1-4 | TRBV7-8 | CASSLVRVRSDEKLFF | TGTGCCAGCAGCTTAGTTAGGGTGAGGTCGGATGAAAAACTGTTTTTT